A selection of T cell receptor beta chains follows, all from one sample in a study of blood T cell repertoires in COVID-19. Assay used: immunoSEQ multiplex PCR; TCRdb lists only in-frame clones, some missing. Of about 160,000 clones detected, 75% to 90% appear once; the ten largest clones hold around 10%. Source material: peripheral blood. These TCRs come from a woman of 80 years or more with active or convalescent COVID-19. The CDR3 runs from the conserved cysteine through the conserved F or W. Size tells how often a clone was seen (once, few, many) or the class of an expanded clone, and some rows leave it out.

.	TRBV19	TRBJ1-5	CASILRTGNQPQHF
.	TRBV6-2/TRBV6-3	TRBJ2-7	CASSYSRTGYAYEQYF
few	TRBV5-6	TRBJ1-2	CASSSWTGGGYTF
.	TRBV7-9	TRBJ1-2	CASSLSQGANYGYTF
.	TRBV7-9	TRBJ1-5	CASSLTGDQPQHF
.	TRBV19	TRBJ2-3	CASSIPDRDTQYF
.	TRBV10-2	TRBJ2-1	CASSVSGGAYNEQFF
.	TRBV7-3	TRBJ1-1	CASSDGVNTEAFF
.	TRBV6-6	TRBJ2-1	CASSYSPSRYNEQFF
.	TRBV7-9	TRBJ2-7	CASSLEALGGEQYF
.	TRBV19	TRBJ1-3	CASSMRNTIYF
.	TRBV5-1	TRBJ2-1	CARSGGQRGTRSEQFF
.	TRBV24-1	TRBJ2-1	CATSDSGTGTSSYNEQFF
.	TRBV28	TRBJ2-7	CASSLSAGAGQYF
.	TRBV27	TRBJ1-1	CASSGGQGAIWNTEAFF
.	TRBV7-2	TRBJ1-6	CASSLEAQQNSPLHF
.	TRBV19	TRBJ2-7	CASSIRLSYEQYF
.	TRBV25-1	TRBJ2-2	CASSEYRTGTGELFF
.	TRBV6-5	TRBJ1-6	CASSYSPGTGDSPLHF
few	TRBV28	TRBJ1-2	CASSPARLGDGYTF
.	TRBV19	TRBJ2-2	CASRPLDSANTGELFF
.	TRBV6-5	TRBJ1-3	CASSNTGGTGNTIYF
.	TRBV4-1	TRBJ2-1	CASRTGLAASYNEQFF
.	TRBV2	TRBJ1-5	CASSPSTGGWGQPQHF
.	TRBV7-3	TRBJ1-1	CASSRQVGTEAFF
.	TRBV19	TRBJ1-5	CASSIVEGVLSNQPQHF
.	TRBV28	TRBJ2-3	CASSLRGSVRDTQYF
few	TRBV5-1	TRBJ1-2	CASSTDRGYYGYTF
.	TRBV7-2	TRBJ1-4	CASSQSSGSEKLFF
.	TRBV5-4	TRBJ1-5	CASSLSGDNQPQHF
.	TRBV7-3	TRBJ2-7	CASSPNLGGVQYF
.	TRBV6-5	TRBJ1-5	CASSYSIRGQPQHF
few	TRBV5-1	TRBJ1-1	CASSLEGTWEAFF
.	TRBV7-2	TRBJ1-5	CASSLVTVGNQPQHF
.	TRBV19	TRBJ1-2	CASSTAGTSGSYTF
.	TRBV7-7	TRBJ2-1	CASSLGAGSSYNEQFF
.	TRBV28	TRBJ1-1	CASDSQSPRNWGAEAFF
few	TRBV6-1	TRBJ1-2	CASSDGVPAGKGYTF
.	TRBV28	TRBJ1-1	CASSLRGINTEAFF
.	TRBV27	TRBJ1-5	CASSLSATGPQPQHF
.	TRBV11-3	TRBJ2-1	CASSSVVGAPYNNEQFF
.	TRBV3-1/TRBV3-2	TRBJ1-6	CASSQEGGRFRYNSPLHF
.	TRBV19	TRBJ2-1	CASSLLAGSYNEQFF
.	TRBV27	TRBJ2-5	CASSTRQVQETQYF
.	TRBV2	TRBJ1-2	CATSGTTYGYTF
.	TRBV4-1	TRBJ1-1	CASSQLDRGGTEAFF
.	TRBV5-6	TRBJ1-2	CASSYREYYGYTF
once	TRBV19	TRBJ2-1	CASSSLAGGLGEQFF
.	TRBV19	TRBJ2-3	CASSSGGFTDTQYF
few	TRBV4-3	TRBJ2-1	CASSQDPPVPGGLYNEQFF
.	TRBV18	TRBJ2-3	CASSPETGFTDTQYF
.	TRBV14	TRBJ2-1	CASSQIRGINNEQFF
.	TRBV11-2	TRBJ1-5	CASSFSDRGGNQPQHF
few	TRBV18	TRBJ1-1	CASSPGQEITEAFF
.	TRBV5-4	TRBJ2-3	CASSFTLSSTDTQYF